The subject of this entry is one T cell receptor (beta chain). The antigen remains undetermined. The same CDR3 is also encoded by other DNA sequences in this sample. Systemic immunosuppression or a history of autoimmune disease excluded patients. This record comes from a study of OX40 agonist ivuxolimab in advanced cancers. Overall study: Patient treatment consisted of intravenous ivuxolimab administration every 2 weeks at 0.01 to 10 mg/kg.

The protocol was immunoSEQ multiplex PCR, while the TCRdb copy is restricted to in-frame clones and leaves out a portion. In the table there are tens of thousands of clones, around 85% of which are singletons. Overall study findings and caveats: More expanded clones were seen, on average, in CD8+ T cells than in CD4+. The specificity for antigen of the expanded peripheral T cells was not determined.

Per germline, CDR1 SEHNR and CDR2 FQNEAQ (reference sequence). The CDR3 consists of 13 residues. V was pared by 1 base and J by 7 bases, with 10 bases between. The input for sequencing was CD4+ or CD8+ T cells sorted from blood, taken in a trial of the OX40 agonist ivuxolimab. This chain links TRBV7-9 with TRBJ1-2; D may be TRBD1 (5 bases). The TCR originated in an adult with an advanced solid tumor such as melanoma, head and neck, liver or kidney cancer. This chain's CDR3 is CASSLDGGGGYTF. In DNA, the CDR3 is TGTGCCAGCAGCTTAGACGGGGGTGGTGGCTACACCTTC.